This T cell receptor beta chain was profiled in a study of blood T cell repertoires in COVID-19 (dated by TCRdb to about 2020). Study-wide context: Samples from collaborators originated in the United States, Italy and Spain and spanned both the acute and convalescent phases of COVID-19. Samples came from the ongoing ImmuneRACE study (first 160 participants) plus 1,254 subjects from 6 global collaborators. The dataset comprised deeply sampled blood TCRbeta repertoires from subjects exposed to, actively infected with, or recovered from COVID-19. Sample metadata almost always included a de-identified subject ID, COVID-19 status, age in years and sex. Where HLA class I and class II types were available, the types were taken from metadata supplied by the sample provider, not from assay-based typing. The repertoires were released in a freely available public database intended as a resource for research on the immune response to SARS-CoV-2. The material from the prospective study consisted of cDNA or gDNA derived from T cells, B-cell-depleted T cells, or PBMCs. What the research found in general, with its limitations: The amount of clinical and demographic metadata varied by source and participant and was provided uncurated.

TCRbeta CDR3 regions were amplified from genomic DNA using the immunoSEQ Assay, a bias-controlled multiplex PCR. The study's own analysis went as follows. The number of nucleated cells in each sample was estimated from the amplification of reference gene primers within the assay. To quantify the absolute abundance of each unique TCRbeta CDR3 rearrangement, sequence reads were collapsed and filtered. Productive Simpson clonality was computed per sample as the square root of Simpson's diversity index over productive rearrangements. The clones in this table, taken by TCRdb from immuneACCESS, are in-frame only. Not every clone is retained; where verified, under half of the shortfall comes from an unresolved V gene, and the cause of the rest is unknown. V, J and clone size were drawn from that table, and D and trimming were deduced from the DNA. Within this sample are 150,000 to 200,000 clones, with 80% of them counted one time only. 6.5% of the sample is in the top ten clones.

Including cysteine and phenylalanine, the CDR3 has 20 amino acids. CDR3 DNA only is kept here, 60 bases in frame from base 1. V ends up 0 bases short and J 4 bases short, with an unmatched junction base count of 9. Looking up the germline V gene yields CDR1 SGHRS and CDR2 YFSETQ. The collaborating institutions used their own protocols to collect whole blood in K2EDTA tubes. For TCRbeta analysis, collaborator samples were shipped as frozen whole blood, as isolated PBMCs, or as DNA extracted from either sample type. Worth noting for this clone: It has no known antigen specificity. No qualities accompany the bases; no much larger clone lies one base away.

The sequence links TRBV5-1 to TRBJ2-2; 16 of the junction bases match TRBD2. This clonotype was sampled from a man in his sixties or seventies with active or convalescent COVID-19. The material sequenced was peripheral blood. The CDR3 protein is CASSLVPGLAGGPGTGELFF. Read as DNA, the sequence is TGCGCCAGCAGCTTGGTCCCGGGACTAGCGGGAGGGCCTGGCACCGGGGAGCTGTTTTTT.